This TCR beta chain was recorded in a study of glioma-infiltrating T cells. Whole-study results and caveats: CDR3 overlap between tissue and blood was very small.

The germline V gene has CDR1 MNHEY and CDR2 SMNVEV (reference sequence). The CDR3 totals 16 residues. The V end lost 4 bases, the J end lost 3 bases, and 16 bases lay between the germline ends. Using RNA template, CDR3s of TCR alpha and beta were amplified with iRepertoire arm-PCR. TCRdb ran MiXCR on the multiplex PCR reads and lists one entry per CDR3 protein. The table includes under 200,000 distinct CDR3 sequences, around 45% detected once. This clonotype was recorded many times. Antigen: not known. This sequence joins TRBV27 and TRBJ1-5, with unresolved D. The TCR originated in a human donor with low-grade glioma or glioblastoma, undergoing nonglioma brain surgery, or in good health (not recorded which). Specimen: glioma tissue, nonneoplastic brain tissue, or PBMCs (not recorded which). As DNA, the CDR3 is TGTGCCAGCAGTTGGTCCGGACGGACCCTCAATCAGCCCCAGCATTTT. Protein sequence: CASSWSGRTLNQPQHF.